These 9 T cell receptor beta chains were sequenced from one sample in a study of low-dose radiotherapy and immunotherapy resistance in tumors (dated by TCRdb to between 2021 and 2022). The sample's time point label, in plain terms: before trial treatment. Reads for this sample came from an Illumina HiSeq 2500. First-strand cDNA was synthesized using Superscript III and a set of TRAV- and TRBV-specific primers, so that both TCRalpha and TCRbeta chains were covered. TCRs were amplified for around 20 PCR cycles with Phusion, using a constant-region primer paired with the adapter attached to the V primers. TCRdb reprocessed the public reads (quality trimming at Q25 with fastp, clone calling with MiXCR) and kept in-frame beta chains. Rows merge per CDR3 protein into single entries with the most common DNA and genes. The sample data list 65,000 to 90,000 distinct CDR3 sequences, and over 15% of these were observed just once. Under 7.5% of the sample rests with the top ten.

Material: PBMCs, obtained before treatment. Receptors were obtained from a male donor with prostate cancer.

This clonotype was recorded at least ten times. J is TRBJ1-6 and V is TRBV5-5; 7 positions agree with TRBD1. The trim removed 4 bases at V and 7 bases at J, leaving 14 bases unmatched. This CDR3 has 17 amino acids. Per the germline V gene, CDR1 is SGHKS and CDR2 is YYEKEE (reference sequence). The DNA for the CDR3 is TGTGCCAGCAGCCCCTGGACAGGACCAGGTTTGAATTCACCCCTCCACTTT. This encodes CASSPWTGPGLNSPLHF.

This clonotype was counted many times. The chain carries TRBV6-5 and TRBJ2-1; D unresolved. The V gene lost 0 bases and the J gene lost 1 base, with 10 bases spanning the gap. CDR1 is MNHEY, CDR2 SVGAGI, per germline. CDR3 length: 16 amino acids. CDR3 bases: TGTGCCAGCAGTTACTCGAATGCTGTTTCCTACAATGAGCAGTTCTTC. It is translated as CASSYSNAVSYNEQFF.

This clonotype was seen a single time. A clone one base away is much larger, so this may be a read error. The chain carries TRBV27 and TRBJ1-1, with D tentatively TRBD1 (6 bases). Looked up from germline, CDR1 is MNHEY and CDR2 is SMNVEV (reference sequence). This CDR3 has 15 amino acids. The DNA for the CDR3 is TGTGCCAACAGTTTCGGGGGGCGAGGGAACACTGAAGCTTTCTTT. Its translation is CANSFGGRGNTEAFF.

In its sample, this clonotype was seen a few times. J is TRBJ2-1 and V is TRBV14; TRBD2 aligns across 12 bases. Germline V gene sequence: CDR1 SGHDN, CDR2 FVKESK. Unmatched junction bases numbered 4, after V lost 4 bases and J lost 0 bases. This CDR3 has 17 amino acids. The CDR3 sequence: CASSPGLAGTSYNEQFF. The CDR3 DNA reads as TGTGCCAGCAGCCCTGGACTAGCGGGGACCTCCTACAATGAGCAGTTCTTC.

The chain carries TRBV19 and TRBJ2-1; 10 bases line up with TRBD2. Trimming cost V 8 bases and J 3 bases; bases outside gene matches: 4. CDR3 length equals 14 residues. Per the germline V gene, CDR1 is LNHDA and CDR2 is SQIVND (reference sequence). The CDR3 here is CASGSGRDYNEQFF. For the CDR3, the DNA is TGTGCCAGTGGGAGCGGGAGGGACTACAATGAGCAGTTCTTC.

This clonotype was observed at least ten times. The rearrangement uses TRBV7-9 and TRBJ2-7; perhaps TRBD1 as D (6 bases). The CDR3 length is 15 residues. The V gene's germline CDR1 is SEHNR and CDR2 FQNEAQ (reference sequence). Trimming cost V 4 bases and J 3 bases, with 16 bases left between them. CDR3 in amino acids: CASSYKPGQVYEQYF. The CDR3 DNA sequence: TGTGCCAGCAGCTATAAACCGGGACAAGTCTACGAGCAGTACTTC.

This clonotype occurred many times. This chain uses TRBV6-1 with TRBJ1-2, with D possibly matching TRBD1 (5 bases). Trimming cost V 7 bases and J 3 bases, with 21 bases left between them. The CDR3 covers 16 residues. Looked up from germline, CDR1 is MNHNS and CDR2 is SASEGT. This CDR3 is CASTPQGQSFHYGYTF. The CDR3, as DNA: TGTGCCAGCACCCCTCAAGGACAATCCTTTCACTATGGCTACACCTTC.

The V call is TRBV5-1, the J call TRBJ2-1, with 10 bases that match TRBD2. The V gene end was trimmed by 4 bases and the J gene end by 12 bases; junction bases not matched to a gene: 10. The germline V gene encodes CDR1 SGHRS and CDR2 YFSETQ. The CDR3 loop spans 14 amino acids. In DNA form, the CDR3 reads TGCGCCAGCAGCCCGTACGGACTAGCGGAGCGGCAGTTCTTC. As protein: CASSPYGLAERQFF.

With regard to this clonotype: Just one base apart from a much larger clone, this may be a read error. The chain is built from TRBV7-9 and TRBJ1-4, with D maybe TRBD1 (6 bases). The germline gives CDR1 SEHNR, CDR2 FQNEAQ (reference sequence). This CDR3 region has 15 residues. The CDR3 loop is CASSLLQGTNEILFF. DNA for the CDR3: TGTGCCAGCAGCTTATTACAGGGAACTAATGAAATACTGTTTTTT.